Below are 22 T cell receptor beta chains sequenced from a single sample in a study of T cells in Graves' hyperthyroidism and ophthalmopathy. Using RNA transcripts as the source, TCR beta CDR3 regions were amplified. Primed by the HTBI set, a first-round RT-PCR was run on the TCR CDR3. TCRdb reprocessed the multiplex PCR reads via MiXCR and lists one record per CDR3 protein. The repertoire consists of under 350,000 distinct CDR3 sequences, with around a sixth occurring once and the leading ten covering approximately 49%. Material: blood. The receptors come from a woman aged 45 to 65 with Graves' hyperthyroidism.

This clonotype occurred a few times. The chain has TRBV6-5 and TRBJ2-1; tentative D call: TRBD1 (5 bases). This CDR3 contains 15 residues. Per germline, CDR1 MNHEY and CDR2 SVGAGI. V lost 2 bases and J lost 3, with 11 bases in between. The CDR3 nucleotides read TGTGCCAGCAGTTACGGGGCCGGGCACTACAATGAGCAGTTCTTC. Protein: CASSYGAGHYNEQFF.

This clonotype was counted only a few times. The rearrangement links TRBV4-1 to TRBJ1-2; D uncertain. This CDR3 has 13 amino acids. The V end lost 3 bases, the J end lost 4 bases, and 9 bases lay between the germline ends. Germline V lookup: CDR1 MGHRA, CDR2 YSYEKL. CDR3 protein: CASSQGIGYGYTF. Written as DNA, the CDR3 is TGCGCCAGCAGCCAGGGGATAGGCTATGGCTACACCTTC.

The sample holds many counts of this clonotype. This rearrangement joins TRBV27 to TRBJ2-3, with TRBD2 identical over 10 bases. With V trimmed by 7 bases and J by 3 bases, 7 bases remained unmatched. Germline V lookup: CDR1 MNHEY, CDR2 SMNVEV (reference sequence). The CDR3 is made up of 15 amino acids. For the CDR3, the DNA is TGTGCCAGCAAAGGTCTAGCGGGGGAAACAGATACGCAGTATTTT. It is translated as CASKGLAGETDTQYF.

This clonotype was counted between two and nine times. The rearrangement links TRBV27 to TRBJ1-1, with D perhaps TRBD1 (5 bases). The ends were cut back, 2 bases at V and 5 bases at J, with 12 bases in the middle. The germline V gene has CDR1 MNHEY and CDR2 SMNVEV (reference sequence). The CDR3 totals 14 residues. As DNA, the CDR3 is TGTGCCAGCAGTTTACGTCCGGGGGGAACTGAAGCTTTCTTT. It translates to CASSLRPGGTEAFF.

The DNA for the CDR3 is TGTGCCAGTACCGAAACAGGGCATCAGCCCCAGCATTTT. As protein: CASTETGHQPQHF. The chain joins TRBV19 to TRBJ1-5; D may be TRBD1 (6 bases). Germline assignment: CDR1 LNHDA and CDR2 SQIVND (reference sequence). The V end was cut by 7 bases, the J end by 5 bases, with 12 bases between. CDR3 length equals 13 residues.

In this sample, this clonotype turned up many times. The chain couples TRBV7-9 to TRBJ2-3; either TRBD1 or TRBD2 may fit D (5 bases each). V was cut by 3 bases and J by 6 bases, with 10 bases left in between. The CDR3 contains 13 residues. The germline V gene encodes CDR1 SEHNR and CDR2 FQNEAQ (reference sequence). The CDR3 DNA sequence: TGTGCCAGCAGCTTGAAGGGGACCGATACGCAGTATTTT. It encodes CASSLKGTDTQYF.

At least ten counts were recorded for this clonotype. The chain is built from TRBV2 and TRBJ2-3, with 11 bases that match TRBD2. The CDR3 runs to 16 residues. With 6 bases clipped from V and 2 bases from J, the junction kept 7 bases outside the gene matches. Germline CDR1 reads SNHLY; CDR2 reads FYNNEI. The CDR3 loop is CASRALAGGTTDTQYF. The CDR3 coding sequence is TGTGCCAGCAGAGCCCTAGCGGGGGGCACCACAGATACGCAGTATTTT.

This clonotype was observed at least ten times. The CDR3 here is CASSLGGVNTEAFF. The CDR3 DNA reads TGCGCCAGCAGCTTAGGCGGAGTGAACACTGAAGCTTTCTTT. The chain uses TRBV5-1 and TRBJ1-1, with unresolved D. V lost 2 bases, J lost 0 bases, and 8 bases lay in between. Germline V CDR1 and CDR2: SGHRS, YFSETQ. This CDR3 comprises 14 residues.

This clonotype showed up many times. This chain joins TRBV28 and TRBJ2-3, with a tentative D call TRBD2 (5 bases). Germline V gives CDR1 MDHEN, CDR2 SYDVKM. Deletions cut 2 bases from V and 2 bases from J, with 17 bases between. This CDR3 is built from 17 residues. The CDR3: CASSLGPSRDLTDTQYF. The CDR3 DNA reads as TGTGCCAGCAGTTTAGGGCCTAGCAGAGACCTCACAGATACGCAGTATTTT.

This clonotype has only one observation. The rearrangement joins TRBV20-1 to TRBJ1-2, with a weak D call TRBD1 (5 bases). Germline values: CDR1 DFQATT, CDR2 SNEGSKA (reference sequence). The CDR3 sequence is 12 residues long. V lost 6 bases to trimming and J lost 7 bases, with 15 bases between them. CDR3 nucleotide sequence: TGCAGTGCACTCCCCCGGGGCTTTGGCTACACCTTC. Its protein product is CSALPRGFGYTF.

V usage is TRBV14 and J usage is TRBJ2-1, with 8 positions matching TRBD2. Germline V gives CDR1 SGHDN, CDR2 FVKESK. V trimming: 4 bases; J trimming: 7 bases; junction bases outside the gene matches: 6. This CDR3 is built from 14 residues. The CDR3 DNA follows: TGTGCCAGCAGCCCACCGGGACTAGTGAATGAGCAGTTCTTC. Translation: CASSPPGLVNEQFF.

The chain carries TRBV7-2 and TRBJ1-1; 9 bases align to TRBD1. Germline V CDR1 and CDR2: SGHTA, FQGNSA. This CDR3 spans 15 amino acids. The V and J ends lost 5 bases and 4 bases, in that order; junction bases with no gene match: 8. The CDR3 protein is CASSHPGTGLTEAFF. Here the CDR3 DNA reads TGTGCCAGCAGCCACCCCGGGACAGGGCTCACTGAAGCTTTCTTT.

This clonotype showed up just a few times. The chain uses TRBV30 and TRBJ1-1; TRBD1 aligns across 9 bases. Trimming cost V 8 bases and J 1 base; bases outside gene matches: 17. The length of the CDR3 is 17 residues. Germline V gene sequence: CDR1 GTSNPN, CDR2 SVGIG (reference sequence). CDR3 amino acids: CAIRGGTGIEWNTEAFF. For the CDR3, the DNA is TGTGCCATACGGGGAGGGACAGGGATTGAATGGAACACTGAAGCTTTCTTT.

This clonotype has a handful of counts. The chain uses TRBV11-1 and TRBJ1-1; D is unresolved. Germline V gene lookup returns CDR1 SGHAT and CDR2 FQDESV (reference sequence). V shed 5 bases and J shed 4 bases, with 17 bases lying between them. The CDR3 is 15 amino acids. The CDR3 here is CASSPRLAGFTEAFF. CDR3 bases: TGTGCCAGCAGCCCACGATTAGCCGGGTTCACTGAAGCTTTCTTT.

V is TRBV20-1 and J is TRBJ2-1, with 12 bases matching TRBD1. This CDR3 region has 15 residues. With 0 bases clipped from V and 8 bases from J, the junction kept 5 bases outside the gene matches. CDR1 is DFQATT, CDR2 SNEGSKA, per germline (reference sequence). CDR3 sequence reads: CSARDKGQGADEQFF. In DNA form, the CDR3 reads TGCAGTGCTAGAGACAAGGGACAGGGGGCCGATGAGCAGTTCTTC.

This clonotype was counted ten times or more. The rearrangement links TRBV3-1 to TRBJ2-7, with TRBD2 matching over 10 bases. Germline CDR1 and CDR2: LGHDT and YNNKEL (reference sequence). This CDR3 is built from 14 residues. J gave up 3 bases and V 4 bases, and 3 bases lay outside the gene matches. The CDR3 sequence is CASSLTSGDYEQYF. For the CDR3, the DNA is TGTGCCAGCAGCCTTACTAGCGGGGACTACGAGCAGTACTTC.

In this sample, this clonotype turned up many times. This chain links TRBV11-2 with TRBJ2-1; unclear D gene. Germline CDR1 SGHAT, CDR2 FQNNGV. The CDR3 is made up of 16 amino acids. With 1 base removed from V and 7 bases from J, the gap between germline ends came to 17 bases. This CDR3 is CASSLGTAPSINEQFF. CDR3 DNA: TGTGCCAGCAGCTTAGGTACAGCCCCGTCAATAAATGAGCAGTTCTTC.

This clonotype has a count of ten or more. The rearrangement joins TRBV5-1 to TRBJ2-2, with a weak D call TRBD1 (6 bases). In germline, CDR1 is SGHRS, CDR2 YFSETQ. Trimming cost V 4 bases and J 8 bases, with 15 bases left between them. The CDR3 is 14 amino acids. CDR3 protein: CASSSGQSSGELFF. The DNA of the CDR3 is TGCGCCAGCAGCAGTGGACAGTCTTCAGGGGAGCTGTTTTTT. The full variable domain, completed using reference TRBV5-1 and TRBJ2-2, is KAGVTQTPRYLIKTRGQQVTLSCSPISGHRSVSWYQQTPGQGLQFLFEYFSETQRNKGNFPGRFSGRQFSNSRSEMNVSTLELGDSALYLCASSSGQSSGELFFGEGSRLTVL.

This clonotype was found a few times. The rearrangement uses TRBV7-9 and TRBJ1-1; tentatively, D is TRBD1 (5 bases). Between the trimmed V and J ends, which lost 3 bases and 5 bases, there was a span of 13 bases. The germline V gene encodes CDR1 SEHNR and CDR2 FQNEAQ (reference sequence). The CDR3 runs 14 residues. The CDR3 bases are TGTGCCAGCAGCTTGCTAGGGGAGACGACTGAAGCTTTCTTT. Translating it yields CASSLLGETTEAFF.

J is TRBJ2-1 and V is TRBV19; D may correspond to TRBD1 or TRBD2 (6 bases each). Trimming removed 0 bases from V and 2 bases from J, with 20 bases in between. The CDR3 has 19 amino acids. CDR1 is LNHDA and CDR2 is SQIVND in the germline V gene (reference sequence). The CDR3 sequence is CASSIDGGLLRGAYNEQFF. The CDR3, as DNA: TGTGCCAGTAGTATAGATGGGGGACTTCTTAGGGGGGCCTACAATGAGCAGTTCTTC.

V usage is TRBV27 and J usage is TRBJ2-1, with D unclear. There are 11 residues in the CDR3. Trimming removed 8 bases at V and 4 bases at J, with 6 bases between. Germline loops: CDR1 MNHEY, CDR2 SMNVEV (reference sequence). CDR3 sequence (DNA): TGTGCCAGCGAAACGTACAATGAGCAGTTCTTC. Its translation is CASETYNEQFF.

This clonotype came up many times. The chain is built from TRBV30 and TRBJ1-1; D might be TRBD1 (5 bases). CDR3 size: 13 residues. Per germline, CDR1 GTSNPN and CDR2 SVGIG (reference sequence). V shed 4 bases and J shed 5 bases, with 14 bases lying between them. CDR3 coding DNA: TGTGCCTGGACTGGGGGAATAGAAACTGAAGCTTTCTTT. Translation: CAWTGGIETEAFF.